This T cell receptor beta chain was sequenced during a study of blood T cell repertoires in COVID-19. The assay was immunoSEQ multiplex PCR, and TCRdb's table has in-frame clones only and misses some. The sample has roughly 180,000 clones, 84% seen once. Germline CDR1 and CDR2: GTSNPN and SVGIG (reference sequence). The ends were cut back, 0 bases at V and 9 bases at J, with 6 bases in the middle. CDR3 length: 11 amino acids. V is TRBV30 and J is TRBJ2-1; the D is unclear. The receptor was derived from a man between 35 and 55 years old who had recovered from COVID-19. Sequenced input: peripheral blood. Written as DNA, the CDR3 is TGTGCCTGGAGTGTACCGGGTGAGCAGTTCTTC. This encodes CAWSVPGEQFF.